Below are 20 T cell receptor beta chains sequenced from a single sample in a study of CD8 T cells in ankylosing spondylitis. TCRdb used MiXCR to reprocess the 5' RACE reads, holding one entry per CDR3 protein. The sample contains roughly 130,000 distinct CDR3 sequences, more than 6.5% of which appear only once. The sample comprised blood, either unsorted or a sorted T cell fraction (not recorded which). The receptors originated from a male donor with ankylosing spondylitis or in good health (not recorded which).

This clonotype was counted many times. This chain links TRBV20-1 with TRBJ2-6; D perhaps matches TRBD2 (5 bases). The V gene lost 3 bases and the J gene lost 0 bases, with 15 bases spanning the gap. The germline V gene has CDR1 DFQATT and CDR2 SNEGSKA (reference sequence). CDR3 length equals 17 residues. The CDR3 sequence is CSASPQDSVSGANVLTF. In DNA form, the CDR3 reads TGCAGTGCTAGTCCCCAGGACTCAGTCTCTGGGGCCAACGTCCTGACTTTC.

In its sample, this clonotype was seen many times. This chain uses TRBV7-9 with TRBJ1-4, with TRBD1 matching 7 bases. The CDR3 is 12 amino acids. With 8 bases clipped from V and 5 bases from J, the junction kept 2 bases outside the gene matches. CDR1 is SEHNR and CDR2 is FQNEAQ in the germline V gene (reference sequence). Here the CDR3 reads CASGRGNEKLFF. The CDR3 DNA is TGTGCCAGCGGCAGGGGGAATGAAAAACTGTTTTTT.

This clonotype has more than one count but fewer than ten. The chain is built from TRBV11-1 and TRBJ2-1, with TRBD1 matching 7 bases. V was clipped by 2 bases and J by 5 bases; unmatched bases: 6. The CDR3 is 15 amino acids. CDR1 is SGHAT and CDR2 is FQDESV in the germline V gene (reference sequence). CDR3 sequence (DNA): TGTGCCAGCAGCTTAAGGGACAGAAAAAACAATGAGCAGTTCTTC. Translating it yields CASSLRDRKNNEQFF.

Many counts were recorded for this clonotype. The chain joins TRBV24-1 to TRBJ2-2; 8 bases line up with TRBD1. The CDR3 covers 15 residues. Trimming removed 5 bases from V and 3 bases from J; junction bases left unmatched: 4. Germline V gene sequence: CDR1 KGHDR, CDR2 SFDVKD. This CDR3 is CATSAGTGYTGELFF. The CDR3 DNA follows: TGTGCCACCAGTGCCGGGACAGGATACACCGGGGAGCTGTTTTTT.

This clonotype occurred many times. The genes are TRBV11-3 and TRBJ2-5; no clear D gene. The V end was cut by 5 bases, the J end by 5 bases, with 12 bases between. Per germline, CDR1 SGHNT and CDR2 YENEEA. The CDR3 runs to 13 residues. CDR3 DNA: TGTGCCAGCAGCCGAGTCCGGGCGGAGACCCAGTACTTC. Amino acids: CASSRVRAETQYF.

The chain combines TRBV6-2 or TRBV6-3 with TRBJ1-1; 7 positions match TRBD1. The length of the CDR3 is 13 residues. Losses at the gene ends were 6 bases for V and 3 bases for J; bases not matched to a gene: 4. The germline V gene has CDR1 MNHEY and CDR2 SVGEGT. For the CDR3, the DNA is TGTGCCAGCAGCCGCACAGGGGACACTGAAGCTTTCTTT. It is translated as CASSRTGDTEAFF.

This clonotype was counted between two and nine times. The genes are TRBV5-1 and TRBJ2-5; weak D call: TRBD1 (5 bases). This CDR3 has 15 amino acids. Germline assignment: CDR1 SGHRS and CDR2 YFSETQ. The germline V and J ends were trimmed by 2 bases and 1 base, with 12 bases remaining between them. In DNA form, the CDR3 reads TGCGCCAGCAGCTTTTTTGGAGACAGCCAAGAGACCCAGTACTTC. It translates to CASSFFGDSQETQYF.

The sample holds many counts of this clonotype. The chain carries TRBV15 and TRBJ1-3; no definite D call. In germline, CDR1 is LNHNV, CDR2 YYDKDF (reference sequence). The V end was cut by 0 bases, the J end by 2 bases, with 8 bases between. This CDR3 contains 15 residues. CDR3 DNA sequence: TGTGCCACCAGCAGAGACCACGGTACTGGAAACACCATATATTTT. Translation gives CATSRDHGTGNTIYF.

This clonotype appeared many times. For the CDR3, the DNA is TGTGCCAGCAGCCTTTCTTTTTACGAGCAGTACTTC. It encodes CASSLSFYEQYF. The chain links TRBV7-2 to TRBJ2-7; D is unclear. Germline V gene sequence: CDR1 SGHTA, CDR2 FQGNSA. V lost 5 bases and J 4 bases, leaving 9 bases between the germline ends. The CDR3 extends over 12 amino acids.

The sample holds many counts of this clonotype. The chain links TRBV12-3 or TRBV12-4 to TRBJ2-1, with TRBD2 identical over 12 bases. The CDR3 consists of 15 residues. J lost 6 bases, V lost 3 bases, and 3 bases had no gene match. DNA of the CDR3: TGTGCCAGCAGTTTGACTAGCGGGAGTCCCAATGAGCAGTTCTTC. As protein: CASSLTSGSPNEQFF.

The sample holds many counts of this clonotype. This rearrangement joins TRBV12-3 or TRBV12-4 to TRBJ2-6; D ambiguous. The CDR3 has 14 amino acids. V shed 3 bases and J shed 0 bases, with 3 bases lying between them. CDR3: CASSFISGANVLTF. The CDR3 DNA reads as TGTGCCAGCAGTTTTATCTCTGGGGCCAACGTCCTGACTTTC.

This clonotype was counted at least ten times. The chain uses TRBV25-1 and TRBJ2-5; 10 bases are shared with TRBD2. The CDR3 runs 17 residues. With V trimmed by 5 bases and J by 3 bases, 12 bases remained unmatched. The germline V gene encodes CDR1 MGHDK and CDR2 SYGVNS. In DNA form, the CDR3 reads TGTGCCAGCAGTCCCCGTGGGGCTAGCGGGGGTGAAGAGACCCAGTACTTC. Amino acids: CASSPRGASGGEETQYF.

This clonotype was observed at least ten times. The chain joins TRBV5-1 to TRBJ2-7; 7 bases fit TRBD1. The CDR3 is made up of 16 amino acids. CDR1 is SGHRS, CDR2 YFSETQ, per germline. The ends lost 7 bases at V and 1 base at J; junction bases unmatched: 14. This CDR3 is CASAISRDRASYEQYF. CDR3 coding DNA: TGCGCCAGCGCGATAAGCCGGGACAGAGCTTCCTACGAGCAGTACTTC.

This clonotype was seen ten or more times. V gene TRBV5-1 combines with J gene TRBJ2-1; unclear D gene. CDR3 length: 14 amino acids. Germline V gene sequence: CDR1 SGHRS, CDR2 YFSETQ. Trimming removed 4 bases at V and 5 bases at J, with 13 bases between. This CDR3 is CASSPETRNNEQFF. The CDR3 nucleotides are TGCGCCAGCAGCCCCGAGACCAGGAACAATGAGCAGTTCTTC.

This clonotype was recorded at least ten times. The V and J genes are TRBV7-2 and TRBJ2-1, with D possibly being TRBD1 or TRBD2 (5 bases each). The V gene lost 1 base and the J gene lost 4 bases, with 11 bases spanning the gap. The CDR3 totals 15 residues. Germline V gene lookup returns CDR1 SGHTA and CDR2 FQGNSA. The CDR3: CASSLGDPRYNEQFF. For the CDR3, the DNA is TGTGCCAGCAGCTTAGGGGACCCACGATACAATGAGCAGTTCTTC.

This clonotype was counted at least ten times. The genes are TRBV19 and TRBJ1-5; D is ambiguous. The length of the CDR3 is 15 residues. Between the trimmed V and J ends, which lost 9 bases and 0 bases, there was a span of 15 bases. The germline V gene encodes CDR1 LNHDA and CDR2 SQIVND (reference sequence). CDR3 sequence reads: CASQQQGYSNQPQHF. In DNA, the CDR3 is TGTGCCAGCCAGCAGCAAGGTTATAGCAATCAGCCCCAGCATTTT.

This clonotype was observed a handful of times. V usage is TRBV30 and J usage is TRBJ1-5; tentative D call: TRBD1 (5 bases). CDR1 and CDR2 (germline): GTSNPN, SVGIG (reference sequence). V was shortened by 0 bases and J by 2 bases, with 5 bases between the two germline ends. This CDR3 is 13 amino acids long. The CDR3 is CAWSVQGNQPQHF. CDR3 nucleotides: TGTGCCTGGAGTGTACAGGGCAATCAGCCCCAGCATTTT.

There are many counts of this clonotype. The chain links TRBV20-1 to TRBJ1-2, with 9 bases aligning to TRBD1. This CDR3 comprises 12 residues. Germline values: CDR1 DFQATT, CDR2 SNEGSKA (reference sequence). With 7 bases clipped from V and 6 bases from J, the junction kept 6 bases outside the gene matches. CDR3: CSERRDRDGYTF. DNA of the CDR3: TGCAGTGAAAGGAGGGACAGGGATGGCTACACCTTC.

This clonotype was found many times. The gene calls are TRBV20-1 and TRBJ2-7; D ambiguous. Deletions cut 3 bases from V and 0 bases from J, with 3 bases between. Germline loops: CDR1 DFQATT, CDR2 SNEGSKA (reference sequence). The CDR3 is 11 amino acids. The CDR3 DNA reads TGCAGTGCTAGCCGCTCCTACGAGCAGTACTTC. Amino acids: CSASRSYEQYF.

This clonotype was recorded many times. V gene TRBV27 combines with J gene TRBJ2-2; 11 bases line up with TRBD2. The CDR3 is made up of 16 amino acids. Germline CDR1 and CDR2: MNHEY and SMNVEV (reference sequence). J gave up 0 bases and V 5 bases, and 2 bases lay outside the gene matches. The CDR3 reads CASSLLAGANTGELFF. The CDR3 coding sequence is TGTGCCAGCAGTCTACTAGCGGGAGCGAACACCGGGGAGCTGTTTTTT.